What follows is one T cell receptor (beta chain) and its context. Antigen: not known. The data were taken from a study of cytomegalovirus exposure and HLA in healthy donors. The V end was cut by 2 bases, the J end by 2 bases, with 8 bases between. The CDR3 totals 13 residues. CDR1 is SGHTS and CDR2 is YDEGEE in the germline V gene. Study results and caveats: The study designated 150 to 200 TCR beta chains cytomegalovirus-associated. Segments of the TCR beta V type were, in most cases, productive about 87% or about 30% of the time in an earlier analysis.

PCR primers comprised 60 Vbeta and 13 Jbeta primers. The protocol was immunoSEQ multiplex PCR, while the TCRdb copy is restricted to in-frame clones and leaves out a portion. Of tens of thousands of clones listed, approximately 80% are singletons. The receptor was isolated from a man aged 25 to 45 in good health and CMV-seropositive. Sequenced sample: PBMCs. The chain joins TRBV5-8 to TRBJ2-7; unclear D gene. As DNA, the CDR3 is TGTGCCAGCAGCTTTCTAGTAACCTACGAGCAGTACTTC. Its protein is CASSFLVTYEQYF.